These 4 T cell receptor beta chains were sequenced from one sample in a study of T cells in women clearing cervical HPV infection. The data were produced by immunoSEQ multiplex PCR, yet TCRdb's version contains in-frame clones alone and is incomplete. Its table records about 12,000 clones. The material sequenced was blood buffy coat. These receptors originate from a woman aged 18 to 75 with a cervical HPV16 infection that either progressed to CIN3+ or cleared (not recorded which).

In regard to this clone: The missing CDR3 end, 3 residues past where the read stops, is filled in from the germline J gene. The J gene is TRBJ1-6, the V gene TRBV5-1; 7 positions match TRBD1. The CDR3 sequence is 14 residues long. Trimming cost V 5 bases and J 5 bases; bases outside gene matches: 4. Germline CDR1 SGHRS, CDR2 YFSETQ. The chain's CDR3 is CASRGTADNSPLHF. The CDR3 DNA, read in part, is TGCGCCAGCAGGGGGACAGCAGATAATTCACCC.

A note on this clone: The CDR3 is cut off 3 residues early in the read; its end comes from the germline J gene. The genes are TRBV6-2 or TRBV6-3 and TRBJ1-2; 10 bases fit TRBD1. This CDR3 contains 15 residues. CDR1 is MNHEY and CDR2 is SVGEGT in the germline V gene. V shed 5 bases, J shed 7 bases, and the junction held 10 bases outside the gene matches. The CDR3 sequence: CASSKAGTGAPGYTF. CDR3 DNA (partial): TGTGCCAGCAGTAAAGCCGGGACAGGGGCTCCTGGC.

With respect to this clone: The sequence runs out 3 residues before the end of the CDR3; the remainder is reconstructed from the germline J gene. The chain links TRBV6-2 or TRBV6-3 to TRBJ1-5; D unresolved. Germline V lookup: CDR1 MNHEY, CDR2 SVGEGT. V was cut by 2 bases and J by 4 bases, with 6 bases left in between. The CDR3 is 13 amino acids. CDR3 bases read: TGTGCCAGCAGTTACAAAGGGAATCAGCCC. Its protein product is CASSYKGNQP. The entire CDR3 protein reads CASSYKGNQPQHF.

A note on this clone: The read falls 3 residues short of the CDR3 end, and the missing part is taken from the germline J gene. The J gene is TRBJ2-7, the V gene TRBV2; 14 bases map to TRBD2. CDR1 and CDR2 from the germline V gene are SNHLY and FYNNEI. The CDR3 is 15 amino acids. V lost 5 bases to trimming and J lost 4 bases; unmatched junction nucleotides: 4. Incomplete CDR3 DNA: TGTGCCAGCAGTCCGACTAGCGGGGGGGGATACGAG. This translates into CASSPTSGGGYE. The whole CDR3 region reads CASSPTSGGGYEQYF.